The 18 T cell receptor beta chains below all came from one sample that was sequenced in a study of T cells after yellow fever vaccination. Using its own MiXCR run on the 5' RACE reads, TCRdb lists one record per CDR3 protein. In the table there are roughly 500,000 distinct CDR3 sequences, roughly 19% of which are singletons. Sample: PBMCs, taken 15 days after the yellow fever booster vaccination. The receptors stem from a man in his thirties or forties who received the YFV17D yellow fever vaccine.

The V call is TRBV5-5, the J call TRBJ2-2; D is ambiguous. Germline CDR1 and CDR2: SGHKS and YYEKEE (reference sequence). The CDR3 runs 13 residues. V was clipped by 7 bases and J by 4 bases, with 11 bases between them. The CDR3 coding sequence is TGTGCCAGCCCCCGACCTAGCACCGGGGAGCTGTTTTTT. Its protein product is CASPRPSTGELFF.

In its sample, this clonotype was seen a few times. The rearrangement uses TRBV7-2 and TRBJ2-5; D is undetermined. Germline V lookup: CDR1 SGHTA, CDR2 FQGNSA. The germline V and J ends were trimmed by 0 bases and 5 bases, with 7 bases remaining between them. The CDR3 is 13 amino acids. The CDR3 loop reads CASSLARSETQYF. DNA for the CDR3: TGTGCCAGCAGCTTAGCTCGCTCGGAGACCCAGTACTTC.

The chain uses TRBV20-1 and TRBJ1-3; TRBD1 might be the D (6 bases). The CDR3 covers 13 residues. Germline assignment: CDR1 DFQATT and CDR2 SNEGSKA (reference sequence). Trimming stripped 6 bases from V and 4 bases from J, with 13 bases between. In nucleotides, the CDR3 is TGCAGTGCCACGGGGGCGGAGGGAAACACCATATATTTT. This codes for CSATGAEGNTIYF.

J is TRBJ2-2 and V is TRBV13; 7 bases line up with TRBD2. J was trimmed by 5 bases and V by 5 bases; bases with no gene match: 11. The CDR3 sequence is 16 residues long. Germline V lookup: CDR1 PRHDT, CDR2 FYEKMQ (reference sequence). Written as DNA, the CDR3 is TGTGCCAGCAGCCCACCCCCGGGCGGGAGAACCGGGGAGCTGTTTTTT. Amino acid sequence: CASSPPPGGRTGELFF.

The rearrangement uses TRBV29-1 and TRBJ2-7, with a tentative D call TRBD1 (6 bases). Germline V CDR1 and CDR2: SQVTM, ANQGSEA. V was pared by 4 bases and J by 0 bases, with 16 bases between. The CDR3 runs 15 residues. CDR3 residues: CSVGHRDTVSYEQYF. The CDR3 DNA reads as TGCAGCGTTGGACATCGGGACACCGTCTCCTACGAGCAGTACTTC.

The rearrangement links TRBV27 to TRBJ2-1; D might be TRBD2 (6 bases). V lost 0 bases and J lost 4, with 16 bases in between. Germline V gives CDR1 MNHEY, CDR2 SMNVEV (reference sequence). The CDR3 covers 17 residues. The chain's CDR3 is CASSLSAAGLMYNEQFF. Here the CDR3 DNA reads TGTGCCAGCAGTTTATCGGCCGCGGGACTGATGTACAATGAGCAGTTCTTC.

This clonotype was seen a few times. The chain uses TRBV20-1 and TRBJ2-7, with TRBD2 identical over 9 bases. The CDR3 covers 16 residues. V shed 3 bases and J 1 base; nucleotides not matched to a gene: 10. Germline CDR1 and CDR2: DFQATT and SNEGSKA (reference sequence). The CDR3, as DNA: TGCAGTGCTAGTCTAGCGGGATTGCTAGAATCCTACGAGCAGTACTTC. It encodes CSASLAGLLESYEQYF.

This clonotype was observed once. The chain employs TRBV3-1 and TRBJ2-3, with 8 bases lining up with TRBD1. This CDR3 spans 16 amino acids. After removal of 4 bases from V and 1 base from J, the junction contained 7 bases not matched to a gene. CDR1 and CDR2 from the germline V gene are LGHDT and YNNKEL (reference sequence). The CDR3 here is CASSPARDRRTDTQYF. As DNA, the CDR3 is TGTGCCAGCAGCCCAGCCCGGGACAGGCGCACAGATACGCAGTATTTT.

The chain links TRBV6-5 to TRBJ2-1; weak D call: TRBD1 (5 bases). The germline V gene encodes CDR1 MNHEY and CDR2 SVGAGI. The CDR3 has 12 amino acids. Trimming took 7 bases from V and 6 from J, leaving 10 bases between them. In nucleotides, the CDR3 is TGTGCCAGCAACCACAGGTCCAATGAGCAGTTCTTC. As protein: CASNHRSNEQFF.

This clonotype was counted between two and nine times. V is TRBV5-6 and J is TRBJ2-2; TRBD2 matches 8 bases. Germline trimming cut 0 bases from V and 6 bases from J; bases unmatched to any gene: 7. Germline CDR1 reads SGHDT; CDR2 reads YYEEEE. The CDR3 consists of 16 residues. The CDR3 loop reads CASSLGLKTSAGELFF. DNA for the CDR3: TGTGCCAGCAGCTTGGGGCTGAAGACTAGCGCCGGGGAGCTGTTTTTT. Complete variable domain (other parts from reference TRBV5-6 and TRBJ2-2): DAGVTQSPTHLIKTRGQQVTLRCSPKSGHDTVSWYQQALGQGPQFIFQYYEEEERQRGNFPDRFSGHQFPNYSSELNVNALLLGDSALYLCASSLGLKTSAGELFFGEGSRLTVL.

The rearrangement uses TRBV7-6 and TRBJ1-1; D uncertain. Germline loops: CDR1 SGHVS, CDR2 FNYEAQ. The V gene lost 5 bases and the J gene lost 4 bases, with 11 bases spanning the gap. The length of the CDR3 is 13 residues. The CDR3 is CASSEQIFTEAFF. The CDR3 region has the DNA TGTGCCAGCAGCGAACAGATATTCACTGAAGCTTTCTTT.

This clonotype was found a few times. CDR3: CASSHPLSAYEPWSYNEQFF. CDR3 coding DNA: TGTGCCAGCAGCCACCCTTTATCGGCCTACGAGCCGTGGTCCTACAATGAGCAGTTCTTC. V and J are TRBV3-1 and TRBJ2-1; D uncertain. The ends were cut back, 3 bases at V and 1 base at J, with 25 bases in the middle. The CDR3 runs 20 residues. Germline V gene data show CDR1 as LGHDT and CDR2 as YNNKEL (reference sequence).

The chain carries TRBV7-8 and TRBJ2-1, with D possibly TRBD1 on 6 matching bases. The CDR3 totals 14 residues. Trimming cost V 2 bases and J 4 bases, with 9 bases left between them. In germline, CDR1 is SGHVS, CDR2 FQNEAQ. The CDR3 reads CASSLRDNYNEQFF. The CDR3 DNA reads as TGTGCCAGCAGCTTAAGGGACAATTACAATGAGCAGTTCTTC.

This clonotype was counted only a few times. The chain recombines TRBV20-1 with TRBJ1-5, with D tentatively TRBD1 (6 bases). V shed 3 bases and J shed 7 bases, with 13 bases lying between them. CDR1 and CDR2 from the germline V gene are DFQATT and SNEGSKA (reference sequence). This CDR3 comprises 13 residues. DNA of the CDR3: TGCAGTGCTAGGGAAACAGGGTCCCAGCCCCAGCATTTT. This encodes CSARETGSQPQHF.

The chain links TRBV19 to TRBJ1-1; a weak D match, TRBD1 (5 bases). The CDR3 sequence is 13 residues long. V lost 7 bases and J 2 bases, leaving 11 bases between the germline ends. Germline V gene sequence: CDR1 LNHDA, CDR2 SQIVND (reference sequence). CDR3 DNA: TGTGCCAGTAAGCAGGGCGCAAACACTGAAGCTTTCTTT. This sequence encodes CASKQGANTEAFF.

The V call is TRBV5-1, the J call TRBJ2-3, with 9 bases that match TRBD1. This CDR3 has 15 residues. The germline V gene has CDR1 SGHRS and CDR2 YFSETQ. V lost 0 bases and J lost 6; bases outside the gene matches: 5. Written as DNA, the CDR3 is TGCGCCAGCAGCTTGGCAGGGACAGGGCTGGATACGCAGTATTTT. Its translation is CASSLAGTGLDTQYF.

This rearrangement joins TRBV5-1 to TRBJ2-2, with D unclear. This CDR3 comprises 16 residues. Germline CDR1 reads SGHRS; CDR2 reads YFSETQ. V was cut by 8 bases and J by 0 bases, with 17 bases left in between. The DNA of the CDR3 is TGCGCCAGTCAGCTTGATCCGGGTCCGAACACCGGGGAGCTGTTTTTT. Protein: CASQLDPGPNTGELFF. Combining the CDR3 with reference TRBV5-1 and TRBJ2-2 gives the whole variable domain KAGVTQTPRYLIKTRGQQVTLSCSPISGHRSVSWYQQTPGQGLQFLFEYFSETQRNKGNFPGRFSGRQFSNSRSEMNVSTLELGDSALYLCASQLDPGPNTGELFFGEGSRLTVL.

This clonotype was seen a few times. The rearrangement uses TRBV7-7 and TRBJ2-2, with TRBD1 identical over 8 bases. CDR1 and CDR2 from the germline V gene are SSHAT and FNYEAQ (reference sequence). The CDR3 contains 17 residues. Trimming at V came to 5 bases and at J to 1 base, leaving 9 bases not matched to a gene. CDR3 protein: CASSVRPGTGNTGELFF. For the CDR3, the DNA is TGTGCCAGCAGCGTACGGCCTGGGACAGGGAACACCGGGGAGCTGTTTTTT.